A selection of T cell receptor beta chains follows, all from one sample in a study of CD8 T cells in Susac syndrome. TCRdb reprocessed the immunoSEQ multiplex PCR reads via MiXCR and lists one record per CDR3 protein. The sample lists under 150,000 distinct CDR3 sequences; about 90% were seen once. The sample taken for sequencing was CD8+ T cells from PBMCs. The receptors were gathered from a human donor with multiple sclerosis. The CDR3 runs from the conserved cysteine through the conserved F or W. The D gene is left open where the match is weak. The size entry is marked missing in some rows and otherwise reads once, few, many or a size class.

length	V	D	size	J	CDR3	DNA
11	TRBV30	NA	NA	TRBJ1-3	CASVEVNTIYF	TGTGCCTCCGTAGAGGTTAACACCATATATTTT
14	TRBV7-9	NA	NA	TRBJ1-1	CASSLVALGTEAFF	TGTGCCAGCAGCTTAGTCGCGTTGGGCACTGAAGCTTTCTTT
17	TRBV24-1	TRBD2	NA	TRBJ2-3	CATSDPRGDGGTDTQYF	TGTGCCACCAGTGACCCCCGGGGGGACGGGGGCACAGATACGCAGTATTTT
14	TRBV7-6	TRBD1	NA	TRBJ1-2	CASSPKGAHYGYTF	TGTGCCAGCAGCCCAAAGGGGGCTCACTATGGCTACACCTTC
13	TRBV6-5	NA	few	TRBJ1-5	CASSPTLYKPQHF	TGTGCCAGCAGTCCCACCCTGTACAAGCCCCAGCATTTT
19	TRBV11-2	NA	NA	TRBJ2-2	CASSIGPPGLINPPGSCFF	NA
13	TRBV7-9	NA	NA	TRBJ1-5	CASSSTVDKAQHF	TGTGCCAGCAGCTCGACAGTTGATAAGGCCCAGCATTTT
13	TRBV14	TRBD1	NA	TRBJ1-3	CAARDRYGNTIYF	TGTGCCGCCCGGGACAGGTATGGAAACACCATATATTTT
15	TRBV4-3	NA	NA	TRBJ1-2	CASSHTLQDNYGYTF	TGCGCCAGCAGCCACACACTACAGGATAACTATGGCTACACCTTC
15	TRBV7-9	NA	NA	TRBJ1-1	CASSLEAAMNTEAFF	TGTGCCAGCAGCTTAGAGGCAGCTATGAACACTGAAGCTTTCTTT
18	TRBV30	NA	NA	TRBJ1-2	CAWSVYPRNPLANYGYTF	TGTGCCTGGAGTGTTTACCCACGGAACCCCTTAGCTAACTATGGCTACACCTTC
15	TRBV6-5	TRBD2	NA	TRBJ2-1	CASSPGLADDNEQFF	TGTGCCAGCAGTCCGGGACTAGCGGACGACAATGAGCAGTTCTTC
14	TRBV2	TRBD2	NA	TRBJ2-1	CATGSGTTINEQFF	TGTGCCACGGGATCCGGGACTACGATTAATGAGCAGTTCTTC
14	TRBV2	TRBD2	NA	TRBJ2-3	CASSGLAGTDTQYF	TGTGCCAGCAGTGGACTAGCAGGCACAGATACGCAGTATTTT
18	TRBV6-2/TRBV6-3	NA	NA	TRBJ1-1	CASLSGDRNSDENTEAFF	TGTGCCAGCCTGTCCGGGGACCGCAACTCCGACGAGAACACTGAAGCTTTCTTT
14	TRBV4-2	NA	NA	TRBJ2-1	CASSQATSWNEQFF	TGTGCCAGCAGCCAAGCGACTAGTTGGAATGAGCAGTTCTTC
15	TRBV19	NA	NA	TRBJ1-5	CASSPIPGANQPQHF	TGTGCCAGTAGCCCTATTCCTGGGGCCAATCAGCCCCAGCATTTT
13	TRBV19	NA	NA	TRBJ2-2	CASSITEPGELFF	TGTGCCAGTAGTATAACCGAGCCCGGGGAGCTGTTTTTT
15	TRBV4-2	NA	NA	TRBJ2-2	CASSQDWDLPGELFF	TGTGCCAGCAGCCAAGACTGGGACCTTCCCGGGGAGCTGTTTTTT
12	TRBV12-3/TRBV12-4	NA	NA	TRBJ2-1	CASSFGEREQFF	TGTGCCAGCAGTTTTGGAGAGCGTGAGCAGTTCTTC
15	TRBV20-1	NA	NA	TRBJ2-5	CSAREEMAGLGTQYF	TGCAGTGCTAGAGAGGAGATGGCAGGGTTGGGGACCCAGTACTTC
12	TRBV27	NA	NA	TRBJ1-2	CATNHPAYGYTF	TGTGCCACCAATCACCCCGCTTATGGCTACACCTTC
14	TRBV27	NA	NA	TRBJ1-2	CASSPSGGHYGYTF	TGTGCCAGCAGTCCGTCGGGAGGCCACTATGGCTACACCTTC
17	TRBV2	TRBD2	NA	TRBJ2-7	CASSEALAGVKSYEQYF	TGTGCCAGCAGTGAGGCACTAGCGGGAGTGAAATCCTACGAGCAGTACTTC